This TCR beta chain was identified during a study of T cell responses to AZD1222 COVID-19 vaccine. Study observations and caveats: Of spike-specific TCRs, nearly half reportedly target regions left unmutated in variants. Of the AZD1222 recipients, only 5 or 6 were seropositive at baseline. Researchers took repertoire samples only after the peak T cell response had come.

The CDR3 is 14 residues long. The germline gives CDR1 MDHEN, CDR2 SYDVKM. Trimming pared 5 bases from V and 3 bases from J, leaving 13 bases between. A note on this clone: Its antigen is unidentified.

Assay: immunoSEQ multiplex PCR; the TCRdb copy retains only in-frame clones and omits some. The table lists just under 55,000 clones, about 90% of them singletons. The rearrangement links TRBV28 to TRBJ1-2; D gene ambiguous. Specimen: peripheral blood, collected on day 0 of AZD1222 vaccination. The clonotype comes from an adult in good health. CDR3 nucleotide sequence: TGTGCCAGCAGTCTTGCCTTTAAGGACTATGGCTACACCTTC. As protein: CASSLAFKDYGYTF.